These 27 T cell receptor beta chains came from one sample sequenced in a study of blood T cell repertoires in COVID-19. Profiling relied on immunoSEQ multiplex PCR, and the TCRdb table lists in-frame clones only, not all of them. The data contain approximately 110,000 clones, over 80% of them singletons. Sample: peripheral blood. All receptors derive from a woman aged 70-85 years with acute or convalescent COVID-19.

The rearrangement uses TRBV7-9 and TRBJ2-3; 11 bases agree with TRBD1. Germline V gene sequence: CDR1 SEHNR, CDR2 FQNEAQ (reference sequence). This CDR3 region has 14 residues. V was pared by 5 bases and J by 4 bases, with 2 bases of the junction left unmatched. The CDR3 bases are TGTGCCAGCAGCCCGGACAGGGGGCCAGATACGCAGTATTTT. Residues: CASSPDRGPDTQYF.

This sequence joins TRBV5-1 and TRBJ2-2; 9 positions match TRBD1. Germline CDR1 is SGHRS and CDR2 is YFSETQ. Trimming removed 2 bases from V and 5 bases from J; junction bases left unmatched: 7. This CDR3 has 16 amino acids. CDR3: CASSLGTGTQTGELFF. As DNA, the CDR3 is TGCGCCAGCAGCTTAGGGACAGGGACCCAGACCGGGGAGCTGTTTTTT.

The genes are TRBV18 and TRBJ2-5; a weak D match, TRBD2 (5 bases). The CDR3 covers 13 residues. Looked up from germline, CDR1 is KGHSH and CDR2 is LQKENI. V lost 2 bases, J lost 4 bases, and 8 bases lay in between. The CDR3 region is CASSPSGLETQYF. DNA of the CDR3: TGTGCCAGCTCACCAAGCGGTTTAGAGACCCAGTACTTC.

CDR3 nucleotide sequence: TGTGCCAGCTCACCACCCTTAGACACCGGGGAGCTGTTTTTT. This translates into CASSPPLDTGELFF. The chain recombines TRBV18 with TRBJ2-2; D unclear. Deletions cut 0 bases from V and 3 bases from J, with 5 bases between. CDR1 and CDR2 (germline): KGHSH, LQKENI. The CDR3 is made up of 14 amino acids.

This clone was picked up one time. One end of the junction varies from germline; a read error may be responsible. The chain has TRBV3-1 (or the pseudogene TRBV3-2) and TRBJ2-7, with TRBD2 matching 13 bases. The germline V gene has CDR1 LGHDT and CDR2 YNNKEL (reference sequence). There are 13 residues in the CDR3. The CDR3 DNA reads TGTGCCAGCAGCCTTGGGACTAGCGGGGCCCTGGATTTC. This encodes CASSLGTSGALDF.

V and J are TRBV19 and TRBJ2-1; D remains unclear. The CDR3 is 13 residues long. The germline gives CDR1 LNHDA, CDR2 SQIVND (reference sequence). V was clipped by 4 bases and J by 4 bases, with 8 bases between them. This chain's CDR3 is CASSKQFYNEQFF. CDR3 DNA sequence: TGTGCCAGTAGTAAACAGTTTTACAATGAGCAGTTCTTC.

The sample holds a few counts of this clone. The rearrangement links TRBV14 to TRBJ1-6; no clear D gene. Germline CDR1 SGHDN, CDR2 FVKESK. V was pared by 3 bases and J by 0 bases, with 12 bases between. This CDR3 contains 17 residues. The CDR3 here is CASSQVVSSSYNSPLHF. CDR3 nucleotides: TGTGCCAGCAGCCAGGTTGTATCGAGCTCCTATAATTCACCCCTCCACTTT. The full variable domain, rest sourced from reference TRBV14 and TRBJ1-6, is EAGVTQFPSHSVIEKGQTVTLRCDPISGHDNLYWYRRVMGKEIKFLLHFVKESKQDESGMPNNRFLAERTGGTYSTLKVQPAELEDSGVYFCASSQVVSSSYNSPLHFGNGTRLTVT.

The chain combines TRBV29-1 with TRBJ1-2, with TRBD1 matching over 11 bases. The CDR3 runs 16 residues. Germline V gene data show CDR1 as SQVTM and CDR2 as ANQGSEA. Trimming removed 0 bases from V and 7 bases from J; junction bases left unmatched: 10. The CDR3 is CSVEDPVVGTGGGYTF. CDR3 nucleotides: TGCAGCGTTGAAGATCCCGTGGTGGGGACAGGGGGTGGCTACACCTTC.

CDR3 DNA sequence: TGTGCCAGCAGCTTAGCAGGGGCCTACAATGAGCAGTTCTTC. It codes for CASSLAGAYNEQFF. The chain uses TRBV11-2 and TRBJ2-1, with D possibly matching TRBD1 (6 bases). The V end was cut by 1 base, the J end by 2 bases, with 6 bases between. Germline V gene lookup returns CDR1 SGHAT and CDR2 FQNNGV. This CDR3 spans 14 amino acids.

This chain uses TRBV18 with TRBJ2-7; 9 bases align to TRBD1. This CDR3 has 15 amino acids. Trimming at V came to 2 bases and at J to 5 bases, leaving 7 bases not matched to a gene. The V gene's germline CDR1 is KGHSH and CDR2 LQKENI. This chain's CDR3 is CASSPTGTGSHEQYF. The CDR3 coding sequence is TGTGCCAGCTCACCAACCGGGACAGGGAGCCACGAGCAGTACTTC.

The CDR3 is CSVVEQPNTEAFF. The CDR3 nucleotides read TGCAGCGTTGTTGAACAGCCGAACACTGAAGCTTTCTTT. The chain employs TRBV29-1 and TRBJ1-1; unclear D gene. Trimming took off 4 bases at V and 1 base at J, with 10 bases between the two ends. This CDR3 has 13 residues. From germline, CDR1 is SQVTM and CDR2 ANQGSEA.

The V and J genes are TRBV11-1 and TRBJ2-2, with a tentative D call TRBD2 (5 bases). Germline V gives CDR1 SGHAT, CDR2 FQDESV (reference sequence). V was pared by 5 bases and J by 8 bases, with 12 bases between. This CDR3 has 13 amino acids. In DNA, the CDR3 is TGTGCCAGCAGCCAGAGGGTTTCTGGGGAGCTGTTTTTT. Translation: CASSQRVSGELFF.

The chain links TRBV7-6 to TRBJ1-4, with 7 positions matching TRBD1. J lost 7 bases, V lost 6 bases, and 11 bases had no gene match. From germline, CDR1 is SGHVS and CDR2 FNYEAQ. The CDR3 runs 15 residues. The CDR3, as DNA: TGTGCCAGCAGGTCCACAGGGGCCGAGAGTGAAAAACTGTTTTTT. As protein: CASRSTGAESEKLFF.

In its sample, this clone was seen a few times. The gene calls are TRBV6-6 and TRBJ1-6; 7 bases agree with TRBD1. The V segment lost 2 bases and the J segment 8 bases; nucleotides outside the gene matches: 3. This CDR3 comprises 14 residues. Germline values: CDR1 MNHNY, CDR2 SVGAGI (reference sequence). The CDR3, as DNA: TGTGCCAGCAGTTACAAGGGGGCCGATTCACCCCTCCACTTT. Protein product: CASSYKGADSPLHF.

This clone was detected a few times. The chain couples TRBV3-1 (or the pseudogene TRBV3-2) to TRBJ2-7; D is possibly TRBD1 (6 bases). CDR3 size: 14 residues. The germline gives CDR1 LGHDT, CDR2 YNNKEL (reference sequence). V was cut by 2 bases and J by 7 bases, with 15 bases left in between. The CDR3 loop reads CASSQNRAESEQYF. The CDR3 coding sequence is TGTGCCAGCAGCCAAAACAGGGCAGAGAGTGAGCAGTACTTC.

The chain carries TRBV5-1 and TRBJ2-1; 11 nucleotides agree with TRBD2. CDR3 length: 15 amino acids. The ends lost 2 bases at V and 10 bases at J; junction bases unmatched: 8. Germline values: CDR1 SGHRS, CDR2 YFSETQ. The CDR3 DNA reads TGCGCCAGCAGCTTCGGGACTAGCGGAGTCAGGGAGCAGTTCTTC. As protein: CASSFGTSGVREQFF.

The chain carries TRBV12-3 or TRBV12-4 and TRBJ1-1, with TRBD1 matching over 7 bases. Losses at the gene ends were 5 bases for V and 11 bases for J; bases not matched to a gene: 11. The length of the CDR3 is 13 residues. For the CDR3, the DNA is TGTGCCAGCAGTACTGAGACAGGGACAACGGCTTTCTTT. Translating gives CASSTETGTTAFF.

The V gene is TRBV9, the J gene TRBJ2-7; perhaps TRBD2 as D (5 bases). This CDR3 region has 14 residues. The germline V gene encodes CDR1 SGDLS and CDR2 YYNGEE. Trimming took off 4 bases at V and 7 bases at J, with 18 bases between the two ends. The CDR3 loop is CASSPRWENREQYF. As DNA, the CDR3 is TGTGCCAGCAGCCCGCGCTGGGAGAATCGGGAGCAGTACTTC.

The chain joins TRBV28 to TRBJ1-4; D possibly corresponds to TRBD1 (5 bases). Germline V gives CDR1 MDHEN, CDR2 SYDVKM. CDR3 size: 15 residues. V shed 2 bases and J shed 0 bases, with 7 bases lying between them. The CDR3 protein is CASSLGGATNEKLFF. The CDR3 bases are TGTGCCAGCAGTTTAGGGGGGGCAACTAATGAAAAACTGTTTTTT.

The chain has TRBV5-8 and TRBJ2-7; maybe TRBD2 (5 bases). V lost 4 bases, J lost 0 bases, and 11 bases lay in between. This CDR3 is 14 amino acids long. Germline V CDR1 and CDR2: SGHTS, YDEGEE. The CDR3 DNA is TGTGCCAGCAGCCTGGACTCGGGCTCCTACGAGCAGTACTTC. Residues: CASSLDSGSYEQYF. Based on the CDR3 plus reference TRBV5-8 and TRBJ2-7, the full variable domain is EAGVTQSPTHLIKTRGQQATLRCSPISGHTSVYWYQQALGLGLQFLLWYDEGEERNRGNFPPRFSGRQFPNYSSELNVNALELEDSALYLCASSLDSGSYEQYFGPGTRLTVT.

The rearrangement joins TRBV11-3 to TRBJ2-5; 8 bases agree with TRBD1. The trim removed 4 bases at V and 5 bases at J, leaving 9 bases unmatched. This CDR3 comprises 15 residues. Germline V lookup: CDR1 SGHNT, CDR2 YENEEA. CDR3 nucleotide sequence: TGTGCCAGCAGCTCCGGACAGGGTGAGAGGGAGACCCAGTACTTC. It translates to CASSSGQGERETQYF. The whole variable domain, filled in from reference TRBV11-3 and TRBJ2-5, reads EAGVVQSPRYKIIEKKQPVAFWCNPISGHNTLYWYLQNLGQGPELLIRYENEEAVDDSQLPKDRFSAERLKGVDSTLKIQPAELGDSAVYLCASSSGQGERETQYFGPGTRLLVL.

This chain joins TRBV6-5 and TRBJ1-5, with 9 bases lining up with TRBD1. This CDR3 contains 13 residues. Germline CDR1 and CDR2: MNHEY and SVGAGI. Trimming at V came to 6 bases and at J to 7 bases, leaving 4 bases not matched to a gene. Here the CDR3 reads CASRQGARQPQHF. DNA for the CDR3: TGTGCCAGCAGACAGGGGGCACGGCAGCCCCAGCATTTT.

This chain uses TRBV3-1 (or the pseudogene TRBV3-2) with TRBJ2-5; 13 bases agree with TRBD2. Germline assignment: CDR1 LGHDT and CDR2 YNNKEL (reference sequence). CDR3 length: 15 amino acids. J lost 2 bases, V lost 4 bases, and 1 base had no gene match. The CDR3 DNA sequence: TGTGCCAGCAGCCCGACTAGCGGGGGGCAAGAGACCCAGTACTTC. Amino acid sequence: CASSPTSGGQETQYF.

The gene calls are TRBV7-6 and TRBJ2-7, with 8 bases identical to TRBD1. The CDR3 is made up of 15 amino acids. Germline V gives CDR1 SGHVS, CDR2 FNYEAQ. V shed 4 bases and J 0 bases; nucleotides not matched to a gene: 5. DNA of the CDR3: TGTGCCAGCAGCTACCGGACAGGGCTCTCCTACGAGCAGTACTTC. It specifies CASSYRTGLSYEQYF.

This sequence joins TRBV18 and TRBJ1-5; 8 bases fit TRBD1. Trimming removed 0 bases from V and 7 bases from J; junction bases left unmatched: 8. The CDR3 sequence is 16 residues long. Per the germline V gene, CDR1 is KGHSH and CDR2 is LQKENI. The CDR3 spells CASSPPRQGAEQPQHF. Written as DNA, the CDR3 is TGTGCCAGCTCACCACCGAGGCAGGGGGCGGAACAGCCCCAGCATTTT.

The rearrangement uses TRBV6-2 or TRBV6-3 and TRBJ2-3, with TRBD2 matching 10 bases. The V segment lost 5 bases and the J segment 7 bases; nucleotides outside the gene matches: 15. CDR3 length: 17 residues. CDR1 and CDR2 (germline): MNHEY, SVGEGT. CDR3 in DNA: TGTGCCAGCAGTCTGGCTACACTAGCGGGATGGACGAATACGCAGTATTTT. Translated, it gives CASSLATLAGWTNTQYF.

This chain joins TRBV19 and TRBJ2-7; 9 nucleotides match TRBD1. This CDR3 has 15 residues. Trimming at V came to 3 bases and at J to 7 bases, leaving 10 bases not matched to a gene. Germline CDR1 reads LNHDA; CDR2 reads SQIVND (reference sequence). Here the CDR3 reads CASSIGGQGPREQYF. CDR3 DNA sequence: TGTGCCAGTAGTATCGGGGGACAGGGTCCCCGGGAGCAGTACTTC.